These 20 T cell receptor beta chains share one sample of origin, sequenced in a study of CD8 T cells in Susac syndrome. RNA, at about 0.45 to 1 ug, was reverse transcribed with random hexamers. TCRdb processed the immunoSEQ multiplex PCR reads anew with MiXCR; each CDR3 protein has one entry. The sample has under 250,000 distinct CDR3 sequences, approximately 94% seen once. Sequenced: CD4+ T cells from PBMCs. The receptors derive from a human donor with Susac syndrome.

This clonotype was counted only a few times. V and J are TRBV11-1 and TRBJ1-2; tentative D call: TRBD1 (6 bases). Germline loops: CDR1 SGHAT, CDR2 FQDESV (reference sequence). This CDR3 is built from 12 residues. The germline V and J ends were trimmed by 2 bases and 7 bases, with 8 bases remaining between them. CDR3: CASSLQGRGYTF. The CDR3 bases are TGTGCCAGCAGCTTACAGGGGCGTGGCTACACCTTC.

The V call is TRBV5-1, the J call TRBJ1-4; no clear D. Germline loops: CDR1 SGHRS, CDR2 YFSETQ. Trimming left V 3 bases short and J 0 bases short, with 15 bases between. The CDR3 is made up of 17 amino acids. This CDR3 is CASSSGSGSATNEKLFF. DNA of the CDR3: TGCGCCAGCAGCTCGGGGTCGGGCAGCGCAACTAATGAAAAACTGTTTTTT.

The chain recombines TRBV5-4 with TRBJ2-3; D call uncertain. The CDR3 is 13 amino acids. CDR1 is SGHNT and CDR2 is YYREEE in the germline V gene (reference sequence). The V end was cut by 7 bases, the J end by 1 base, with 10 bases between. This CDR3 is CASFIAGTDTQYF. CDR3 coding DNA: TGTGCCAGCTTTATCGCGGGCACAGATACGCAGTATTTT.

The J gene is TRBJ1-2, the V gene TRBV10-3; D uncertain. This CDR3 is 13 amino acids long. The germline V gene has CDR1 ENHRY and CDR2 SYGVKD. The V end lost 0 bases, the J end lost 0 bases, and 2 bases lay between the germline ends. This CDR3 reads CAISESSNYGYTF. The CDR3 nucleotides read TGTGCCATCAGTGAGTCCTCTAACTATGGCTACACCTTC.

The chain employs TRBV9 and TRBJ2-1; 10 bases match TRBD1. The CDR3 is 15 amino acids. Looked up from germline, CDR1 is SGDLS and CDR2 is YYNGEE. V lost 3 bases to trimming and J lost 6 bases; unmatched junction nucleotides: 6. CDR3 DNA sequence: TGTGCCAGCAGCGCGAGGTGGGACAGGGGCAATGAGCAGTTCTTC. Translation: CASSARWDRGNEQFF.

The chain recombines TRBV6-5 with TRBJ1-6, with TRBD1 matching over 8 bases. V shed 6 bases and J 7 bases; nucleotides not matched to a gene: 5. This CDR3 has 14 amino acids. Germline CDR1 MNHEY, CDR2 SVGAGI. DNA of the CDR3: TGTGCCAGCAGCCAGGGACAGGTGAATTCACCCCTCCACTTT. Protein: CASSQGQVNSPLHF.

In regard to this clonotype: The junction does not match germline at one end; this may be a read error. The CDR3 spells CASSHGRGSTPGVSFLF. CDR3 DNA sequence: TGTGCCAGCAGCCACGGTAGGGGTTCAACCCCGGGAGTAAGCTTCCTCTTC. V and J are TRBV4-2 and TRBJ2-1; TRBD2 might be the D (6 bases). The germline CDR1 and CDR2 sequences are LGHNA and YNFKEQ. The CDR3 runs to 17 residues.

This chain joins TRBV19 and TRBJ1-2; 7 nucleotides align to TRBD1. Looked up from germline, CDR1 is LNHDA and CDR2 is SQIVND (reference sequence). Germline trimming cut 9 bases from V and 5 bases from J; bases unmatched to any gene: 3. This CDR3 has 11 amino acids. Here the CDR3 reads CASGTAYGYTF. CDR3 bases: TGTGCCAGCGGGACAGCGTATGGCTACACCTTC.

This chain links TRBV19 with TRBJ2-2; 8 bases are shared with TRBD1. V shed 6 bases and J 2 bases; nucleotides not matched to a gene: 20. Germline lookup yields CDR1 LNHDA and CDR2 SQIVND (reference sequence). The length of the CDR3 is 20 residues. The CDR3 DNA reads as TGTGCCAGTAGCCTATGGTTTCGCGCCAGGGGGCTAACTAACACCGGGGAGCTGTTTTTT. Its translation: CASSLWFRARGLTNTGELFF.

V and J are TRBV12-3 or TRBV12-4 and TRBJ1-1; no definite D call. The CDR3 runs to 14 residues. Trimming stripped 2 bases from V and 2 bases from J, with 9 bases between. The CDR3: CASSLSLINTEAFF. The CDR3 nucleotides are TGTGCCAGCAGTTTATCGCTCATCAACACTGAAGCTTTCTTT.

The rearrangement joins TRBV14 to TRBJ2-1; possible D gene TRBD1, 5 bases. The V gene's germline CDR1 is SGHDN and CDR2 FVKESK. This CDR3 comprises 14 residues. V lost 5 bases, J lost 0 bases, and 8 bases lay in between. The CDR3 nucleotides are TGTGCCAGCAGCAAGGGGTCCTCCTACAATGAGCAGTTCTTC. Amino acid sequence: CASSKGSSYNEQFF.

In its sample, this clonotype was seen once. The V and J genes are TRBV30 and TRBJ2-2; D could derive from TRBD1 or TRBD2 (5 bases each). The length of the CDR3 is 15 residues. V shed 6 bases and J shed 0 bases, with 14 bases lying between them. Germline lookup yields CDR1 GTSNPN and CDR2 SVGIG (reference sequence). In DNA form, the CDR3 reads TGTGCCTGTCCGAGGGGCGCCTCGAACACCGGGGAGCTGTTTTTT. This translates into CACPRGASNTGELFF.

V gene TRBV9 combines with J gene TRBJ2-5; D is perhaps TRBD1 (6 bases). V was pared by 5 bases and J by 5 bases, with 13 bases between. CDR1 is SGDLS, CDR2 YYNGEE, per germline. This CDR3 contains 13 residues. The CDR3 sequence: CASSDRFGETQYF. Here the CDR3 DNA reads TGTGCCAGCAGTGACAGGTTCGGTGAGACCCAGTACTTC.

The chain carries TRBV4-3 and TRBJ2-2; D is perhaps TRBD2 (6 bases). The CDR3 is 16 residues long. From germline, CDR1 is LGHNA and CDR2 YSLEER. Deletions cut 0 bases from V and 1 base from J, with 9 bases between. The CDR3 region is CASSQDGGRNTGELFF. DNA for the CDR3: TGCGCCAGCAGCCAAGATGGGGGGAGGAACACCGGGGAGCTGTTTTTT.

The CDR3: CSAGTGGVEQYF. The DNA of the CDR3 is TGCAGTGCCGGGACAGGGGGTGTCGAGCAGTACTTC. The chain couples TRBV20-1 to TRBJ2-7, with 11 bases matching TRBD1. Trimming cost V 6 bases and J 6 bases; bases outside gene matches: 4. The germline V gene has CDR1 DFQATT and CDR2 SNEGSKA (reference sequence). This CDR3 comprises 12 residues.

The chain is built from TRBV5-1 and TRBJ2-6; D call uncertain. V lost 0 bases and J 4 bases, leaving 5 bases between the germline ends. Germline CDR1 SGHRS, CDR2 YFSETQ. The CDR3 is 14 residues long. CDR3 protein: CASSLARGANVLTF. The CDR3 DNA follows: TGCGCCAGCAGCTTGGCCCGGGGGGCCAACGTCCTGACTTTC.

V usage is TRBV10-3 and J usage is TRBJ2-3, with D tentatively TRBD2 (5 bases). The V and J ends lost 4 bases and 3 bases respectively, with 11 bases between them. The germline gives CDR1 ENHRY, CDR2 SYGVKD. The CDR3 length is 14 residues. This chain's CDR3 is CAISAGSGTDTQYF. In DNA form, the CDR3 reads TGTGCCATCAGTGCTGGGAGCGGAACAGATACGCAGTATTTT.

V is TRBV5-6 and J is TRBJ2-2; 7 bases map to TRBD1. The CDR3 length is 17 residues. V was pared by 3 bases and J by 0 bases, with 8 bases of the junction left unmatched. CDR1 and CDR2 (germline): SGHDT, YYEEEE. CDR3: CASSSLPDRANTGELFF. As DNA, the CDR3 is TGTGCCAGCAGCTCCCTCCCTGACAGGGCGAACACCGGGGAGCTGTTTTTT.

The CDR3 bases are TGCAGTGCTAGACCAAGACAGGGCCCGAACACTGAAGCTTTCTTT. Amino acids: CSARPRQGPNTEAFF. The chain couples TRBV20-1 to TRBJ1-1, with 7 bases lining up with TRBD1. The V and J ends lost 2 bases and 1 base, in that order; junction bases with no gene match: 7. The CDR3 runs 15 residues. Germline V gene sequence: CDR1 DFQATT, CDR2 SNEGSKA (reference sequence).

J is TRBJ2-3 and V is TRBV20-1; 8 bases fit TRBD2. The CDR3 covers 18 residues. Germline values: CDR1 DFQATT, CDR2 SNEGSKA (reference sequence). V gave up 0 bases and J gave up 2 bases; unmatched junction bases: 13. As DNA, the CDR3 is TGCAGTGCTAGAGATGTAACGGGGGGGTCCGACTTCACAGATACGCAGTATTTT. This encodes CSARDVTGGSDFTDTQYF.